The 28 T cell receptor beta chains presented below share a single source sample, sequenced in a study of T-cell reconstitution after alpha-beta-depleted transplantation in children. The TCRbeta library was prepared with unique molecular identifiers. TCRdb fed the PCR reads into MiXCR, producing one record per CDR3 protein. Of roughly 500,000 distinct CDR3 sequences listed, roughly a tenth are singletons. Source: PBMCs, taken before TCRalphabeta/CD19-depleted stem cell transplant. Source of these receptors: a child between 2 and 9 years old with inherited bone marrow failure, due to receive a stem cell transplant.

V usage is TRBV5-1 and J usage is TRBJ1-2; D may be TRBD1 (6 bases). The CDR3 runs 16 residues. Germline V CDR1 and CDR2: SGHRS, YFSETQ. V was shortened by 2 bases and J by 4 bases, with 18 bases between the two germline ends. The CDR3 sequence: CASSFTLSPRGYGYTF. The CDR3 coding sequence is TGCGCCAGCAGCTTTACGTTGAGTCCCAGGGGCTATGGCTACACCTTC.

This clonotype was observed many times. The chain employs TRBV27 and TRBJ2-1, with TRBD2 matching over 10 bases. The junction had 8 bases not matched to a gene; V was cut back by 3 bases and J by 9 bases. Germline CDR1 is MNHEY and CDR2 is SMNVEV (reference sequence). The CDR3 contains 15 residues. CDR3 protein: CASSFGLAGVGEQFF. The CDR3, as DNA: TGTGCCAGCAGTTTCGGGCTAGCGGGAGTTGGTGAGCAGTTCTTC.

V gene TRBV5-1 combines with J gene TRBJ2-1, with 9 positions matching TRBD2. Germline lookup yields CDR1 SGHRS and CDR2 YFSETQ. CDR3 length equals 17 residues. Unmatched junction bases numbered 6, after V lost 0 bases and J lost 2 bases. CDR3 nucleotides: TGCGCCAGCAGCTTGGCGGGTAGCGGGGGCACCTACAATGAGCAGTTCTTC. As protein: CASSLAGSGGTYNEQFF. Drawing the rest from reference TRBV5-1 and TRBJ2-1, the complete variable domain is KAGVTQTPRYLIKTRGQQVTLSCSPISGHRSVSWYQQTPGQGLQFLFEYFSETQRNKGNFPGRFSGRQFSNSRSEMNVSTLELGDSALYLCASSLAGSGGTYNEQFFGPGTRLTVL.

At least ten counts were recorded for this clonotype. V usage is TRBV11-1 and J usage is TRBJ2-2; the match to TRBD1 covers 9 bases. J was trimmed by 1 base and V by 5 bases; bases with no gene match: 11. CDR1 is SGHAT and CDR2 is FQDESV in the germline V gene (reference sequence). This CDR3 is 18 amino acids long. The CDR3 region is CASSPRDRDPQNTGELFF. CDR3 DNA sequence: TGTGCCAGCAGCCCAAGGGACAGGGATCCGCAGAACACCGGGGAGCTGTTTTTT.

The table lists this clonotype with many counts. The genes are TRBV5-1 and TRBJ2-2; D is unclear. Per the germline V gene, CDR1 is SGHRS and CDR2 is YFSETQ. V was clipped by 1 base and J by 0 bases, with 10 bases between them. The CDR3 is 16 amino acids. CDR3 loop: CASSLLNSPNTGELFF. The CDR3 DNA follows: TGCGCCAGCAGCTTGTTGAATAGCCCGAACACCGGGGAGCTGTTTTTT.

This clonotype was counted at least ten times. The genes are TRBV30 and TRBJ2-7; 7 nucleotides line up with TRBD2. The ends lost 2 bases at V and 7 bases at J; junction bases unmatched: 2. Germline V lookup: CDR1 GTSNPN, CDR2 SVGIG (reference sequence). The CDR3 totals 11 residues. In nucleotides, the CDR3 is TGTGCCTGGAGTTGGGAGGGTGAGCAGTACTTC. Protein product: CAWSWEGEQYF.

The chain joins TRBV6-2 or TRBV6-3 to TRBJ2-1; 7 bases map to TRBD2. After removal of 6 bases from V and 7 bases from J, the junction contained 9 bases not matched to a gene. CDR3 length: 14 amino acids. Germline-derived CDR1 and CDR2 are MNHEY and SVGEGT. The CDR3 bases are TGTGCCAGCAGCGAGCGGGACTTACGAAATGAGCAGTTCTTC. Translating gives CASSERDLRNEQFF.

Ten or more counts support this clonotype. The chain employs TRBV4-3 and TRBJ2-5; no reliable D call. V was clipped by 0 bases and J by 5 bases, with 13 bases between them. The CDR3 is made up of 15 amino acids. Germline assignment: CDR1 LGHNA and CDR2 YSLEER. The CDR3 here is CASSQDRAHRETQYF. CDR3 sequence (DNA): TGCGCCAGCAGCCAAGATCGGGCCCACCGGGAGACCCAGTACTTC.

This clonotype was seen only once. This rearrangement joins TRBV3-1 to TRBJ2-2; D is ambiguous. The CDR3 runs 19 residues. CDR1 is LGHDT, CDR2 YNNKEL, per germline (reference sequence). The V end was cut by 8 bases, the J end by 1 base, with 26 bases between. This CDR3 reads CASSAFIGPGTLNTGELFF. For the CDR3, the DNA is TGTGCCAGCTCCGCCTTTATTGGGCCCGGAACCTTGAACACCGGGGAGCTGTTTTTT. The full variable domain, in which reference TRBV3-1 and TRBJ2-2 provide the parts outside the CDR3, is DTAVSQTPKYLVTQMGNDKSIKCEQNLGHDTMYWYKQDSKKFLKIMFSYNNKELIINETVPNRFSPKSPDKAHLNLHINSLELGDSAVYFCASSAFIGPGTLNTGELFFGEGSRLTVL.

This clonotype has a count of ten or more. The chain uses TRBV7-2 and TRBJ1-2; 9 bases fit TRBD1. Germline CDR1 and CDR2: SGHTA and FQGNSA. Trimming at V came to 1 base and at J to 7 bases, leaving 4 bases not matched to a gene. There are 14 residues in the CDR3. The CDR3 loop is CASSLVATGGGYTF. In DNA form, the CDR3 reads TGTGCCAGCAGCTTAGTGGCGACAGGGGGTGGCTACACCTTC.

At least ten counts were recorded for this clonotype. In DNA form, the CDR3 reads TGTGCCACCAGCAGAGGAGCGGAGGCTACAGATACGCAGTATTTT. This sequence encodes CATSRGAEATDTQYF. The chain carries TRBV15 and TRBJ2-3; a possible D gene is TRBD2 (5 bases). V was clipped by 1 base and J by 3 bases, with 11 bases between them. The CDR3 has 15 amino acids. Per germline, CDR1 LNHNV and CDR2 YYDKDF (reference sequence).

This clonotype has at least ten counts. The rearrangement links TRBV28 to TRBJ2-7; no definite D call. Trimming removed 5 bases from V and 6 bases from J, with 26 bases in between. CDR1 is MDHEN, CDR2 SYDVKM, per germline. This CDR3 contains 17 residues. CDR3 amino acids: CASSPVPWQATIGEQYF. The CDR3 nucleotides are TGTGCCAGCAGTCCGGTTCCCTGGCAGGCTACAATCGGCGAGCAGTACTTC.

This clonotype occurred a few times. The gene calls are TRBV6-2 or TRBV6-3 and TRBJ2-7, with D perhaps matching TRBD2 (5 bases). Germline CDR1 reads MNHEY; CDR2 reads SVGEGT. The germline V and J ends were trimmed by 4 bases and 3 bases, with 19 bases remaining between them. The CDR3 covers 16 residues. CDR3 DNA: TGTGCCAGCAGTTGGGGTAGGTCCAACGGACTCTACGAGCAGTACTTC. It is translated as CASSWGRSNGLYEQYF.

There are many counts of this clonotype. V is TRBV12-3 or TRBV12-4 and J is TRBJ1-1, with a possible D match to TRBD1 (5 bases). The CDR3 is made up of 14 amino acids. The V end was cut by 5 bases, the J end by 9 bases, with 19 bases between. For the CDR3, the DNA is TGTGCCAGCAGTCCGCCCCTGGGGCGCCTCCAAGCTTTCTTT. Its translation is CASSPPLGRLQAFF.

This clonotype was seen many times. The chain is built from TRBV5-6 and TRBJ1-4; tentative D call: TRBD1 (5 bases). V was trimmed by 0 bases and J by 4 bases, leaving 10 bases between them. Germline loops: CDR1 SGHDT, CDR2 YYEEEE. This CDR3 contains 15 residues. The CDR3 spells CASSLAGLINEKLFF. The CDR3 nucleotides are TGTGCCAGCAGCTTGGCGGGACTGATTAATGAAAAACTGTTTTTT. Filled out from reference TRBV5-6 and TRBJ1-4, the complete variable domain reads DAGVTQSPTHLIKTRGQQVTLRCSPKSGHDTVSWYQQALGQGPQFIFQYYEEEERQRGNFPDRFSGHQFPNYSSELNVNALLLGDSALYLCASSLAGLINEKLFFGSGTQLSVL.

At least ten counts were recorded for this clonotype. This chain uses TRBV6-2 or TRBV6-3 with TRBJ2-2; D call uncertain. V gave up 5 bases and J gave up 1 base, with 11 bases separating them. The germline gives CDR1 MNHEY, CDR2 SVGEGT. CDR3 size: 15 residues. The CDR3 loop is CASSPFKGNTGELFF. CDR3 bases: TGTGCCAGCAGTCCCTTCAAGGGGAACACCGGGGAGCTGTTTTTT.

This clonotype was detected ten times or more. The CDR3 here is CATSRGGQGGYGYTF. The CDR3 nucleotides are TGTGCCACCAGCAGAGGGGGCCAAGGGGGCTATGGCTACACCTTC. This chain uses TRBV15 with TRBJ1-2, with a weak D call TRBD1 (6 bases). With 1 base removed from V and 4 bases from J, the gap between germline ends came to 13 bases. The CDR3 length is 15 residues. Looked up from germline, CDR1 is LNHNV and CDR2 is YYDKDF (reference sequence).

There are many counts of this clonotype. CDR3 sequence reads: CAISEPGTSGQYF. DNA of the CDR3: TGTGCCATCAGTGAGCCCGGGACTAGCGGGCAGTACTTC. The chain couples TRBV10-3 to TRBJ2-7; 11 bases agree with TRBD2. This CDR3 is 13 amino acids long. Germline V lookup: CDR1 ENHRY, CDR2 SYGVKD. After removal of 2 bases from V and 9 bases from J, the junction contained 3 bases not matched to a gene.

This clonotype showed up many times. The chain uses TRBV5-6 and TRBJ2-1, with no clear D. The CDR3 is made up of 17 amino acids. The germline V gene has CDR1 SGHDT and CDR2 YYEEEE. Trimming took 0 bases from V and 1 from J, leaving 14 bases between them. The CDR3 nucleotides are TGTGCCAGCAGCTTGGATAGACTTGCCCCGTCCTACAATGAGCAGTTCTTC. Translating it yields CASSLDRLAPSYNEQFF.

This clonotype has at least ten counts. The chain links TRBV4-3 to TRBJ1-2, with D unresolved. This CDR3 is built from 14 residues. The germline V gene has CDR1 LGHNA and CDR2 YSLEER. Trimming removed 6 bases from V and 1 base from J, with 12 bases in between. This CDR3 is CASRRALGNYGYTF. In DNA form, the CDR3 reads TGCGCCAGCAGGCGCGCCTTGGGTAACTATGGCTACACCTTC.

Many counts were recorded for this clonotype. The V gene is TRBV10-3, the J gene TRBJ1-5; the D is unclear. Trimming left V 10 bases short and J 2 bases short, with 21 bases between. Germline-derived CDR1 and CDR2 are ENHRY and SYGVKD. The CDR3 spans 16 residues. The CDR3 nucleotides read TGTGCCACAAGGGTCGCAGAGGGATATGGCAATCAGCCCCAGCATTTT. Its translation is CATRVAEGYGNQPQHF.

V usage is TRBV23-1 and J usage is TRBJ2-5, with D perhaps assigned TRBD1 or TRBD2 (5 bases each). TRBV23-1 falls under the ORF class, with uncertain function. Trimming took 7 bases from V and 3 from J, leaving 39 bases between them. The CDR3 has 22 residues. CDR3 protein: CASIKSEGVGASLYVREETQYF. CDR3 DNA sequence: TGCGCCAGCATTAAGTCAGAGGGCGTAGGGGCTAGCTTATATGTTCGAGAAGAGACCCAGTACTTC.

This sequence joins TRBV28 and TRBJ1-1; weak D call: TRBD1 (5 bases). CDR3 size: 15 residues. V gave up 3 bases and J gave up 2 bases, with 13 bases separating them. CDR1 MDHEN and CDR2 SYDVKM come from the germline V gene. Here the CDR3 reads CASSFGDSGNTEAFF. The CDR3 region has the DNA TGTGCCAGCAGTTTTGGTGACAGCGGTAACACTGAAGCTTTCTTT.

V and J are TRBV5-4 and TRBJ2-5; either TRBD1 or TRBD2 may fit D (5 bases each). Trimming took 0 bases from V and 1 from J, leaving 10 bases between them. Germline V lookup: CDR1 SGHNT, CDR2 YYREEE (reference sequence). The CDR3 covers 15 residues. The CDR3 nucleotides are TGTGCCAGCAGCTTGGACAGAGGGGCCCAAGAGACCCAGTACTTC. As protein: CASSLDRGAQETQYF. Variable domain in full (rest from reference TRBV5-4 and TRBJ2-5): ETGVTQSPTHLIKTRGQQVTLRCSSQSGHNTVSWYQQALGQGPQFIFQYYREEENGRGNFPPRFSGLQFPNYSSELNVNALELDDSALYLCASSLDRGAQETQYFGPGTRLLVL.

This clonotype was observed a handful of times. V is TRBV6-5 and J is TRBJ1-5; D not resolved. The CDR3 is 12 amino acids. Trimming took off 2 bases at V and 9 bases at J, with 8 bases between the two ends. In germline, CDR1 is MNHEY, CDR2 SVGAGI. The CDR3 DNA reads TGTGCCAGCAGTTACCGCCGGGGGCCCCAGCATTTT. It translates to CASSYRRGPQHF.

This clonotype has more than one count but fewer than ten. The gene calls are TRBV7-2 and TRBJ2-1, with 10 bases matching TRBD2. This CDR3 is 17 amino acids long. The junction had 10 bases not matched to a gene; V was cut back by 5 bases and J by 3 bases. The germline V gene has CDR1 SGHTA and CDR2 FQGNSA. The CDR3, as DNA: TGTGCCAGCAGCCCCTACCCTCTAGCGGGAGACTACAATGAGCAGTTCTTC. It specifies CASSPYPLAGDYNEQFF.

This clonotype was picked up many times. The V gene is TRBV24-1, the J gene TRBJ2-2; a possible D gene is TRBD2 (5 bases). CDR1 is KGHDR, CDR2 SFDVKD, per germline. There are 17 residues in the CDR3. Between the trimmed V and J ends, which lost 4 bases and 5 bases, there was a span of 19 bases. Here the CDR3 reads CATSERGGERVTGELFF. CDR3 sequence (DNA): TGTGCCACCAGTGAGCGAGGAGGTGAAAGAGTTACCGGGGAGCTGTTTTTT.

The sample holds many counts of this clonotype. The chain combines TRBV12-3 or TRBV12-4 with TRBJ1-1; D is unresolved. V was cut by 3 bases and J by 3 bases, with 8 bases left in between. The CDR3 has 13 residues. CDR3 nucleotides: TGTGCCAGCAGTTTTCGCCGGTACACTGAAGCTTTCTTT. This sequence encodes CASSFRRYTEAFF.